Presented here are 20 T cell receptor beta chains from one specimen sequenced in a study of blood T cell repertoires in COVID-19. Assay used: immunoSEQ multiplex PCR; TCRdb lists only in-frame clones, some missing. This sample carries 310,000 or so clones, under 90% of them seen once, and the ten largest clones take around 9.3%. The sequenced material came from PBMCs or T cells enriched from blood (not recorded which). The receptors here all came from a woman aged 18 to 35 who had recovered from COVID-19.

This chain uses TRBV7-9 with TRBJ2-7; D may be TRBD1 (7 bases). Germline V lookup: CDR1 SEHNR, CDR2 FQNEAQ (reference sequence). Trimming cost V 7 bases and J 3 bases, with 16 bases left between them. The CDR3 consists of 14 residues. Here the CDR3 reads CASNQAGQNYEQYF. CDR3 DNA sequence: TGTGCCAGCAACCAGGCGGGACAGAACTACGAGCAGTACTTC.

The genes are TRBV5-6 and TRBJ2-7; TRBD2 might be the D (5 bases). V gave up 0 bases and J gave up 7 bases, with 11 bases separating them. CDR1 is SGHDT, CDR2 YYEEEE, per germline. The CDR3 contains 13 residues. CDR3 sequence: CASSLGGVKEQYF. The CDR3 DNA reads TGTGCCAGCAGCTTGGGGGGAGTAAAAGAGCAGTACTTC.

This clone was picked up a small number of times. The chain is built from TRBV5-1 and TRBJ1-2, with 10 bases fitting TRBD1. V lost 2 bases and J lost 13; bases outside the gene matches: 8. The germline gives CDR1 SGHRS, CDR2 YFSETQ. The CDR3 contains 13 residues. The CDR3 here is CASSFDPGQGCTF. CDR3 in DNA: TGCGCCAGCAGCTTCGACCCGGGACAGGGGTGCACCTTC.

The chain combines TRBV6-2 or TRBV6-3 with TRBJ2-5; 10 nucleotides agree with TRBD1. This CDR3 is built from 14 residues. V gave up 5 bases and J gave up 2 bases; unmatched junction bases: 2. Looked up from germline, CDR1 is MNHEY and CDR2 is SVGEGT. CDR3 amino acids: CASSRDRGQETQYF. DNA for the CDR3: TGTGCCAGCAGTAGGGACAGGGGACAAGAGACCCAGTACTTC.

This clone has just a few counts. The rearrangement links TRBV5-6 to TRBJ1-1; TRBD1 agrees at 11 bases. Per the germline V gene, CDR1 is SGHDT and CDR2 is YYEEEE. With V trimmed by 3 bases and J by 8 bases, 3 bases remained unmatched. The CDR3 loop spans 13 amino acids. Written as DNA, the CDR3 is TGTGCCAGCAGCTGGGGACAGGGGGGAGAAGCTTTCTTT. Translation gives CASSWGQGGEAFF.

The chain joins TRBV19 to TRBJ2-2; D might be TRBD2 (6 bases). The V gene's germline CDR1 is LNHDA and CDR2 SQIVND (reference sequence). The CDR3 contains 14 residues. The V and J ends lost 6 bases and 9 bases respectively, with 17 bases between them. This CDR3 reads CASRPTPGVRELFF. The CDR3 nucleotides are TGTGCCAGTAGACCGACCCCGGGAGTGAGGGAGCTGTTTTTT.

This chain uses TRBV2 with TRBJ2-1; D possibly corresponds to TRBD1 (6 bases). The CDR3 contains 15 residues. CDR1 SNHLY and CDR2 FYNNEI come from the germline V gene. Trimming removed 6 bases from V and 0 bases from J, with 12 bases in between. The CDR3 DNA reads TGTGCCAGCAGACAGGGAGTAGGCTCCTACAATGAGCAGTTCTTC. This translates into CASRQGVGSYNEQFF.

This chain links TRBV3-1 (or the pseudogene TRBV3-2) with TRBJ2-6; 11 bases are a match to TRBD2. Germline values: CDR1 LGHDT, CDR2 YNNKEL (reference sequence). CDR3 length: 18 amino acids. V was clipped by 4 bases and J by 2 bases; unmatched bases: 7. The chain's CDR3 is CASSLSSGGLAGANVLTF. The CDR3 nucleotides read TGTGCCAGCAGCCTGTCTAGCGGGGGGCTGGCTGGGGCCAACGTCCTGACTTTC.

The chain links TRBV4-1 to TRBJ1-1; D is unclear. Germline V gene sequence: CDR1 MGHRA, CDR2 YSYEKL. The CDR3 length is 12 residues. V was cut by 4 bases and J by 4 bases, with 7 bases left in between. CDR3 amino acids: CASSRAGTEAFF. Here the CDR3 DNA reads TGCGCCAGCAGCCGGGCGGGCACTGAAGCTTTCTTT.

This chain connects TRBV5-1 to TRBJ2-1; 9 bases match TRBD1. The V gene's germline CDR1 is SGHRS and CDR2 YFSETQ. The CDR3 extends over 15 amino acids. Trimming at V came to 1 base and at J to 8 bases, leaving 7 bases not matched to a gene. The CDR3 nucleotides are TGCGCCAGCAGCTTGTCCGGGACAGGGAGGTATGAGCAGTTCTTC. Amino acids: CASSLSGTGRYEQFF.

Written as DNA, the CDR3 is TGTGCCAGCAGCTCGACAGCTAACTATGGCTACACCTTC. Its protein is CASSSTANYGYTF. The V and J genes are TRBV5-6 and TRBJ1-2; a possible D gene is TRBD1 (5 bases). The CDR3 is 13 amino acids. Trimming took off 3 bases at V and 0 bases at J, with 6 bases between the two ends. Germline CDR1 reads SGHDT; CDR2 reads YYEEEE.

In DNA, the CDR3 is TGTGCCAGCAGCTTAGTTCCGGGACTTTTAAACTATGGCTACACCTTC. Its protein is CASSLVPGLLNYGYTF. V gene TRBV11-2 combines with J gene TRBJ1-2; D is possibly TRBD1 (5 bases). V lost 1 base and J lost 2, with 14 bases in between. The CDR3 consists of 16 residues. The germline gives CDR1 SGHAT, CDR2 FQNNGV.

There are a few counts of this clone. The gene calls are TRBV6-5 and TRBJ1-1; a possible D gene is TRBD1 (6 bases). The V gene lost 10 bases and the J gene lost 8 bases, with 17 bases spanning the gap. Germline loops: CDR1 MNHEY, CDR2 SVGAGI. The CDR3 spans 12 residues. The CDR3 nucleotides are TGTGCCACCCGCGGTAAACAGGGAGAAGCTTTCTTT. Translation: CATRGKQGEAFF.

V usage is TRBV7-8 and J usage is TRBJ2-7, with 8 bases that match TRBD1. Unmatched junction bases numbered 5, after V lost 5 bases and J lost 2 bases. The CDR3 covers 14 residues. Germline CDR1 is SGHVS and CDR2 is FQNEAQ. The CDR3 protein is CASSTPGQAYEQYF. CDR3 DNA: TGTGCCAGCAGCACTCCGGGACAGGCCTACGAGCAGTACTTC.

V gene TRBV7-3 combines with J gene TRBJ2-2; D perhaps matches TRBD2 (7 bases). Germline CDR1 SGHTA, CDR2 FQGTGA. V was shortened by 5 bases and J by 7 bases, with 14 bases between the two germline ends. The CDR3 length is 14 residues. CDR3 sequence reads: CASSPGGRNGELFF. CDR3 DNA sequence: TGTGCCAGCAGCCCGGGGGGCCGAAACGGGGAGCTGTTTTTT.

This clone came up a few times. CDR3 region: CASSLIGGEAFF. CDR3 DNA sequence: TGTGCCAGCAGCTTGATTGGGGGGGAAGCTTTCTTT. The chain uses TRBV5-6 and TRBJ1-1; D possibly corresponds to TRBD1 (5 bases). Per germline, CDR1 SGHDT and CDR2 YYEEEE. The CDR3 totals 12 residues. V was shortened by 1 base and J by 8 bases, with 9 bases between the two germline ends.

Here the CDR3 reads CASSERGSMNTEAFF. CDR3 in DNA: TGTGCCAGCAGTGAACGGGGATCAATGAACACTGAAGCTTTCTTT. This chain joins TRBV2 and TRBJ1-1; D remains ambiguous. This CDR3 comprises 15 residues. The germline V and J ends were trimmed by 2 bases and 0 bases, with 10 bases remaining between them. Looked up from germline, CDR1 is SNHLY and CDR2 is FYNNEI.

The V gene is TRBV9, the J gene TRBJ2-2, with 7 positions matching TRBD1. This CDR3 contains 14 residues. Germline loops: CDR1 SGDLS, CDR2 YYNGEE. The ends lost 3 bases at V and 4 bases at J; junction bases unmatched: 3. In DNA, the CDR3 is TGTGCCAGCAGCGCGACAGGGTCCACCGGGGAGCTGTTTTTT. It yields the protein CASSATGSTGELFF. The full variable domain, completed using reference TRBV9 and TRBJ2-2, is DSGVTQTPKHLITATGQRVTLRCSPRSGDLSVYWYQQSLDQGLQFLIQYYNGEERAKGNILERFSAQQFPDLHSELNLSSLELGDSALYFCASSATGSTGELFFGEGSRLTVL.

The rearrangement joins TRBV27 to TRBJ2-5; a possible D gene is TRBD2 (7 bases). Per the germline V gene, CDR1 is MNHEY and CDR2 is SMNVEV (reference sequence). This CDR3 contains 14 residues. The ends were cut back, 6 bases at V and 5 bases at J, with 16 bases in the middle. The CDR3 sequence is CASSPLKGGETQYF. CDR3 in DNA: TGTGCCAGCAGCCCGTTAAAGGGGGGGGAGACCCAGTACTTC.

The chain recombines TRBV28 with TRBJ1-1, with TRBD1 as a possible D gene (5 bases). This CDR3 region has 12 residues. With 7 bases removed from V and 7 bases from J, the gap between germline ends came to 13 bases. Germline V gives CDR1 MDHEN, CDR2 SYDVKM. DNA of the CDR3: TGTGCCAGCACCTGGGGGGAAGTTGAAGCTTTCTTT. Protein: CASTWGEVEAFF.